Given below is one TCR beta chain in context. Its antigen is currently not known. Base qualities are not recorded, but no much larger clone differs from it by a single base. The intended sense of this specimen's time point label: baseline before first vaccination. Vaccinee samples were obtained from the UK trials COV001 and COV002, which included a single-blind randomized controlled phase 2/3 trial of AZD1222 (ChAdOx1 nCoV-19) in healthy adults. For TCRbeta chain sequencing, PBMC samples from trial participants were taken at day 0 and at day 28 after the second dose. This entry is derived from a study of T cell responses to AZD1222 COVID-19 vaccine (TCRdb year 2021). Looking at the study overall: Because spike-specific TCR depth and breadth did not differ between the two schedules, AZD1222 recipients who got a second dose at roughly 4 weeks were pooled with those who got a second dose at roughly 12 weeks. A total of 233 trial participants underwent TCR sequencing, of whom 207 had received two doses of AZD1222 and 26 had received two doses of the MenACWY control vaccine. Trial participants were enrolled by age into 18-55, 56-69 and 70-plus year subgroups, with about 150, 27 and 61 TCR-sequenced participants respectively. On the study overall, not on this receptor specifically: Epitopes outside the regions mutated in the B.1.351 and B.1.1.7 variants were reportedly recognized by nearly half of the unique spike-specific TCRs. Most participants were white British and females outnumbered males, and the authors suggested that clonal diversity may have been underestimated. In the small 56-69-year group, the increase in depth fell short of significance, most likely because of low power. Because no samples from the day 14 peak response were available, repertoires could be characterized only after the peak T cell response. Conclusions about previously exposed vaccinees are limited because only six or seven AZD1222 recipients were SARS-CoV-2 seropositive at baseline. A significant rise in spike-specific TCR breadth and depth was observed after two AZD1222 doses relative to day 0 and relative to MenACWY recipients. CD4 TCRs associated with the vaccine covered the entire spike protein, and the dominant responses were in regions 160-218 and 743-854.

The CDR3 regions of human TCRbeta chains were subjected to immunosequencing. The authors processed their data as follows. Repertoire TCRs were matched against a reference library of SARS-CoV-2-specific TCRs generated with the MIRA antigen-specificity platform. Breadth was defined as the fraction of unique TCRs that were SARS-CoV-2-associated. Depth was defined as the fraction of total T cells that were SARS-CoV-2-associated. Each spike-specific TCR was assigned to its reactive spike region and to a CD4 or CD8 class using the MIRA data. Log10-transformed breadth and depth values were compared by one-way ANOVA with Sidak's multiple comparisons tests. TCRdb provides this immuneACCESS table in a form limited to in-frame rearrangements. Some clones are lacking; in checked studies, under half of them reflect an unresolved V gene, and why the rest are absent is not known. That table gives V, J and clone size, and the DNA gave D and trimming. In all, the sample holds 130,000 or so clones, and about 89% of those were seen once. Jointly, the top ten make up about 3% of the sample.

The germline V end is reduced by 4 bases and the J end by 3 bases; junction bases left unmatched: 3. From cysteine to phenylalanine, the CDR3 is 14 amino acids long. Only the CDR3 region is kept as DNA, spanning 42 bases read in frame from base 1. CDR1 is given as LGHNA and CDR2 as YNFKEQ, both from the germline V gene. The sequences come from peripheral blood, collected on day 0 of AZD1222 vaccination. This clonotype was sampled from an adult in good health. The rearrangement combines TRBV4-2 with TRBJ2-3; TRBD1 lines up with 8 middle nucleotides. The CDR3 loop reads CASSLGTGTDTQYF. The DNA sequence is TGTGCCAGCAGCCTCGGGACAGGAACAGATACGCAGTATTTT.